This record looks at one TCR beta chain sequence and its context. The data stem from a study of blood T cell repertoires in COVID-19. The wider study: The United States, Italy and Spain were the sources of the acute and convalescent COVID-19 samples. T cells, B-cell-depleted T cells, or PBMCs provided the cDNA or gDNA that served as material.

Per the original data handling: Cell counts per sample came from amplifying reference gene primers. Using immunoSEQ multiplex PCR, the repertoire was profiled, and TCRdb retains in-frame clones only, with some absent. The V and J calls and clone size were taken over from that table, and D and trimming were inferred from the DNA. Of just under 150,000 clones in the sample, about 87% were seen once. CDR1 is SGHAT and CDR2 is FQDESV in the germline V gene (reference sequence). CDR3 length equals 15 residues. The V gene end was trimmed by 5 bases and the J gene end by 5 bases; junction bases not matched to a gene: 7.

Source material: peripheral blood. The TCR sequence derives from a man aged 45-65 years who had recovered from COVID-19. J is TRBJ2-5 and V is TRBV11-1, with 11 positions matching TRBD2. CDR3 in DNA: TGTGCCAGCAGCCTAAAGCGACTAGCGGGGGAGACCCAGTACTTC. Amino acid sequence: CASSLKRLAGETQYF. Drawing the rest from reference TRBV11-1 and TRBJ2-5, the complete variable domain is EAEVAQSPRYKITEKSQAVAFWCDPISGHATLYWYRQILGQGPELLVQFQDESVVDDSQLPKDRFSAERLKGVDSTLKIQPAELGDSAMYLCASSLKRLAGETQYFGPGTRLLVL.